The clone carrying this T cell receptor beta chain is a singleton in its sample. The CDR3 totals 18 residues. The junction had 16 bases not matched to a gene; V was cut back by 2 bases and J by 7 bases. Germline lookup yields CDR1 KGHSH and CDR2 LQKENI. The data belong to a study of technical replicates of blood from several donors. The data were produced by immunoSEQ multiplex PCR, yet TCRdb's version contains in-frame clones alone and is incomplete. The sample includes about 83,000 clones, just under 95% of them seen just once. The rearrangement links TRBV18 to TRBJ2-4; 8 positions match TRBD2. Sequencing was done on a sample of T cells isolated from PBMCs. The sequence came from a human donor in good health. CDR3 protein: CASSPSGGGRSAENIQYF. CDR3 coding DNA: TGTGCCAGCTCACCAAGTGGGGGCGGGAGGTCTGCGGAGAACATTCAGTACTTC.